One and the same sample provided the 30 T cell receptor beta chains below, sequenced in a study of CD8+CD57+ T cells in acquired aplastic anemia. Patients selected for sequencing had displayed CD8+CD57+ cell expansion by flow cytometry. Template material for TCR beta VDJ and CDR3 profiling consisted of genomic DNA. One entry per CDR3 protein results from TCRdb running MiXCR on the reads. The repertoire holds approximately 130,000 distinct CDR3 sequences, with under 60% as singletons. The sample comprised sorted CD4+, CD8+, or CD8+CD57+ T cells (not recorded which) from PBMCs. These receptor sequences come from a human donor with aplastic anemia.

This clonotype was picked up many times. The J gene is TRBJ1-1, the V gene TRBV5-8; a weak D match, TRBD1 (6 bases). Germline loops: CDR1 SGHTS, CDR2 YDEGEE. The CDR3 spans 14 residues. Trimming left V 4 bases short and J 0 bases short, with 10 bases between. The CDR3: CASSDDRMNTEAFF. CDR3 in DNA: TGTGCCAGCAGCGACGACAGGATGAACACTGAAGCTTTCTTT.

The chain employs TRBV19 and TRBJ1-2, with no clear D. CDR1 and CDR2 from the germline V gene are LNHDA and SQIVND (reference sequence). V lost 4 bases to trimming and J lost 4 bases, with 7 bases between them. This CDR3 comprises 12 residues. The DNA of the CDR3 is TGTGCCAGTAGTAACCCGCTCTATGGCTACACCTTC. It codes for CASSNPLYGYTF. The variable domain in full, with the rest retrieved from reference TRBV19 and TRBJ1-2, is DGGITQSPKYLFRKEGQNVTLSCEQNLNHDAMYWYRQDPGQGLRLIYYSQIVNDFQKGDIAEGYSVSREKKESFPLTVTSAQKNPTAFYLCASSNPLYGYTFGSGTRLTVV.

This clonotype appeared a single time. The genes are TRBV24-1 and TRBJ2-1; 9 bases line up with TRBD1. The CDR3 loop spans 14 amino acids. CDR1 is KGHDR, CDR2 SFDVKD, per germline. V lost 5 bases to trimming and J lost 9 bases; unmatched junction nucleotides: 7. The DNA of the CDR3 is TGTGCCACCAGTGTGGGACAGGGCGGGGGTGAGCAGTTCTTC. The encoded protein is CATSVGQGGGEQFF.

The V gene is TRBV19, the J gene TRBJ1-1; possible D gene TRBD1, 6 bases. The germline CDR1 and CDR2 sequences are LNHDA and SQIVND (reference sequence). V was trimmed by 0 bases and J by 6 bases, leaving 14 bases between them. The CDR3 is 15 residues long. The CDR3 coding sequence is TGTGCCAGTAGTATAGATGAAAGGGGGGGGGCTGAAGCTTTCTTT. Protein sequence: CASSIDERGGAEAFF.

This clonotype was seen many times. The chain links TRBV29-1 to TRBJ2-7; no definite D call. Germline V CDR1 and CDR2: SQVTM, ANQGSEA. This CDR3 comprises 11 residues. Trimming removed 0 bases at V and 6 bases at J, with 6 bases between. In DNA form, the CDR3 reads TGCAGCGTTGAAGACTCGGGCGAGCAGTACGTC. Translated, it gives CSVEDSGEQYV.

This clonotype was observed once. V usage is TRBV27 and J usage is TRBJ2-7; perhaps TRBD1 as D (5 bases). The CDR3 has 17 amino acids. Germline assignment: CDR1 MNHEY and CDR2 SMNVEV (reference sequence). V lost 2 bases, J lost 2 bases, and 19 bases lay in between. In DNA, the CDR3 is TGTGCCAGCAGTTTACCACGTCCGTCAGGGTTGGCCTACGAGCAGTACTTC. It encodes CASSLPRPSGLAYEQYF.

The sample holds one count of this clonotype. The V call is TRBV20-1, the J call TRBJ2-7; D remains unclear. CDR3 size: 13 residues. V was cut by 3 bases and J by 3 bases, with 12 bases left in between. Germline CDR1 reads DFQATT; CDR2 reads SNEGSKA (reference sequence). The CDR3 is CSARPLRGYEQYF. The CDR3 DNA reads TGCAGTGCTAGGCCCCTTAGAGGCTACGAGCAGTACTTC.

V gene TRBV7-2 combines with J gene TRBJ2-1; no firm D call. The germline gives CDR1 SGHTA, CDR2 FQGNSA. Trimming pared 8 bases from V and 9 bases from J, leaving 11 bases between. The CDR3 runs 11 residues. DNA for the CDR3: TGTGCCAGCCGGGTATTGGGTGAGCAGTTCTTC. Translating gives CASRVLGEQFF.

As for this clonotype: A junction end diverges from the germline sequence, so it may reflect a read error. The chain joins TRBV12-3 or TRBV12-4 to TRBJ2-1; no clear D gene. This CDR3 is 13 amino acids long. The CDR3 DNA reads as TGTGCCAGCAGCTTAGCTCGGATGAATGAGCAGTTCTTC. Encoded protein: CASSLARMNEQFF.

This clonotype was seen a few times. The chain has TRBV12-3 or TRBV12-4 and TRBJ2-5; D is perhaps TRBD1 or TRBD2 (6 bases each). The CDR3 contains 14 residues. V was trimmed by 6 bases and J by 5 bases, leaving 16 bases between them. The CDR3 loop reads CASSLSGGQETQYF. The CDR3, as DNA: TGTGCCAGCAGCTTAAGTGGGGGGCAGGAGACCCAGTACTTC.

The chain recombines TRBV10-3 with TRBJ1-5, with a weak D call TRBD1 (5 bases). The CDR3 has 13 residues. V gave up 10 bases and J gave up 2 bases, with 12 bases separating them. CDR1 and CDR2 (germline): ENHRY, SYGVKD. DNA of the CDR3: TGTGCCACGATGCCGACAGGCAATCAGCCCCAGCATTTT. Protein product: CATMPTGNQPQHF.

This sequence joins TRBV9 and TRBJ2-7; TRBD1 or TRBD2 may be the D gene (5 bases each). V was pared by 2 bases and J by 6 bases, with 15 bases between. This CDR3 contains 14 residues. Germline assignment: CDR1 SGDLS and CDR2 YYNGEE. The CDR3: CASSVRGVSGEQYF. CDR3 in DNA: TGTGCCAGCAGCGTGAGGGGAGTATCCGGCGAGCAGTACTTC.

CDR3 sequence reads: CASSMTSTLYEQYF. The CDR3 DNA follows: TGTGCCAGTAGTATGACTAGCACCCTCTACGAGCAGTACTTC. The chain carries TRBV19 and TRBJ2-7; the match to TRBD2 covers 7 bases. Germline V gives CDR1 LNHDA, CDR2 SQIVND (reference sequence). This CDR3 is 14 amino acids long. V shed 3 bases and J 3 bases; nucleotides not matched to a gene: 5.

The CDR3 nucleotides are TGTGCCACGAGTAACAACTACGAGCAGTACTTC. Translation: CATSNNYEQYF. V is TRBV19 and J is TRBJ2-7; no firm D call. Per the germline V gene, CDR1 is LNHDA and CDR2 is SQIVND (reference sequence). V was trimmed by 10 bases and J by 3 bases, leaving 10 bases between them. The CDR3 sequence is 11 residues long. Supplemented by reference TRBV19 and TRBJ2-7, the full variable domain reads DGGITQSPKYLFRKEGQNVTLSCEQNLNHDAMYWYRQDPGQGLRLIYYSQIVNDFQKGDIAEGYSVSREKKESFPLTVTSAQKNPTAFYLCATSNNYEQYFGPGTRLTVT.

In its sample, this clonotype was seen many times. A junction boundary mismatches the germline segment, possibly from a read error. V gene TRBV7-7 combines with J gene TRBJ1-1, with TRBD1 identical over 7 bases. The CDR3 totals 11 residues. Germline V lookup: CDR1 SSHAT, CDR2 FNYEAQ (reference sequence). This chain's CDR3 is CASSLKGAAFF. The CDR3 DNA is TGTGCTAGCAGCTTAAAGGGGGCGGCTTTCTTT. Full variable domain (remainder filled in from reference TRBV7-7 and TRBJ1-1): GAGVSQSPRYKVTKRGQDVTLRCDPISSHATLYWYQQALGQGPEFLTYFNYEAQPDKSGLPSDRFSAERPEGSISTLTIQRTEQRDSAMYRCASSLKGAAFFGQGTRLTVV.

This chain connects TRBV12-3 or TRBV12-4 to TRBJ1-2; D is perhaps TRBD1 (5 bases). The CDR3 spans 12 residues. Deletions cut 3 bases from V and 7 bases from J, with 9 bases between. CDR3 loop: CASSFEGSGYTF. CDR3 nucleotide sequence: TGTGCCAGCAGTTTCGAGGGGTCTGGCTACACCTTC.

The chain couples TRBV24-1 to TRBJ2-5, with 7 bases identical to TRBD2. Germline V gene lookup returns CDR1 KGHDR and CDR2 SFDVKD. The CDR3 has 15 residues. V lost 3 bases to trimming and J lost 5 bases; unmatched junction nucleotides: 8. The CDR3 DNA is TGTGCCACCAGTGATAGTGCGGGAGTTGGTGAGACCCAGTACTTC. Its protein product is CATSDSAGVGETQYF.

This clonotype was detected a few times. The chain carries TRBV19 and TRBJ2-3; D is possibly TRBD1 or TRBD2 (5 bases each). The CDR3 length is 14 residues. The germline V gene has CDR1 LNHDA and CDR2 SQIVND (reference sequence). Trimming removed 4 bases from V and 2 bases from J, with 10 bases in between. The CDR3 sequence: CASSTGPNTDTQYF. CDR3 DNA sequence: TGTGCCAGTAGTACGGGACCCAACACAGATACGCAGTATTTT. Drawing the rest from reference TRBV19 and TRBJ2-3, the complete variable domain is DGGITQSPKYLFRKEGQNVTLSCEQNLNHDAMYWYRQDPGQGLRLIYYSQIVNDFQKGDIAEGYSVSREKKESFPLTVTSAQKNPTAFYLCASSTGPNTDTQYFGPGTRLTVL.

J is TRBJ1-1 and V is TRBV10-3; 9 nucleotides align to TRBD1. Germline-derived CDR1 and CDR2 are ENHRY and SYGVKD. V was pared by 5 bases and J by 1 base, with 5 bases of the junction left unmatched. The CDR3 contains 15 residues. DNA of the CDR3: TGTGCCATCAGTACTGACAGGGGGAGGAACACTGAAGCTTTCTTT. This encodes CAISTDRGRNTEAFF.

This clonotype was seen just once. The chain combines TRBV29-1 with TRBJ2-5; D perhaps matches TRBD2 (5 bases). Germline CDR1 reads SQVTM; CDR2 reads ANQGSEA. The CDR3 contains 14 residues. Deletions cut 5 bases from V and 2 bases from J, with 15 bases between. The CDR3 reads CSVLVARGQETQYF. The CDR3 DNA reads as TGCAGCGTTCTAGTAGCGCGAGGGCAAGAGACCCAGTACTTC.

A single count supports this clonotype. V gene TRBV25-1 combines with J gene TRBJ1-1; D is unclear. Germline lookup yields CDR1 MGHDK and CDR2 SYGVNS. The CDR3 runs to 13 residues. V was cut by 6 bases and J by 4 bases, with 12 bases left in between. The CDR3 DNA reads TGTGCCAGCAGGTTCGGGATACTCACTGAAGCTTTCTTT. This encodes CASRFGILTEAFF.

The chain is built from TRBV4-1 and TRBJ1-5; TRBD1 agrees at 8 bases. CDR3 size: 16 residues. Germline CDR1 is MGHRA and CDR2 is YSYEKL. V shed 1 base, J shed 4 bases, and the junction held 6 bases outside the gene matches. The CDR3 nucleotides read TGCGCCAGCAGCCAAGGGCCGGGACAGGTAAATCAGCCCCAGCATTTT. Residues: CASSQGPGQVNQPQHF.

The chain joins TRBV29-1 to TRBJ1-3; D not certain. The V end lost 1 base, the J end lost 0 bases, and 4 bases lay between the germline ends. Germline V lookup: CDR1 SQVTM, CDR2 ANQGSEA. The CDR3 is made up of 13 amino acids. CDR3 bases: TGCAGCGTTGAAGTGTTCTCTGGAAACACCATATATTTT. It specifies CSVEVFSGNTIYF.

The sample holds many counts of this clonotype. The genes are TRBV7-9 and TRBJ2-1; D uncertain. Germline V CDR1 and CDR2: SEHNR, FQNEAQ (reference sequence). This CDR3 contains 15 residues. V was trimmed by 4 bases and J by 5 bases, leaving 15 bases between them. The CDR3 protein is CASSSTDSLHNEQFF. The CDR3 region has the DNA TGTGCCAGCAGCTCAACAGACTCCCTCCACAATGAGCAGTTCTTC.

This clonotype was picked up one time. The CDR3: CASSFDRVSNQPQHF. The CDR3 DNA reads TGTGCCAGCAGCTTTGACAGGGTCAGCAATCAGCCCCAGCATTTT. V usage is TRBV7-2 and J usage is TRBJ1-5; 7 bases are a match to TRBD1. V shed 3 bases, J shed 1 base, and the junction held 3 bases outside the gene matches. The germline V gene encodes CDR1 SGHTA and CDR2 FQGNSA. The CDR3 consists of 15 residues.

The genes are TRBV10-3 and TRBJ2-7; D not certain. Germline CDR1 is ENHRY and CDR2 is SYGVKD. The length of the CDR3 is 11 residues. V lost 3 bases, J lost 7 bases, and 7 bases lay in between. CDR3 loop: CAISEGLEQYF. DNA of the CDR3: TGTGCCATCAGTGAAGGATTGGAGCAGTACTTC.

V is TRBV24-1 and J is TRBJ1-5, with a tentative D call TRBD1 (5 bases). Germline V gene lookup returns CDR1 KGHDR and CDR2 SFDVKD. The germline V and J ends were trimmed by 3 bases and 3 bases, with 11 bases remaining between them. This CDR3 has 15 residues. The DNA of the CDR3 is TGTGCCACCAGTGATAGGCAGGGCCCCAATCAGCCCCAGCATTTT. Its protein product is CATSDRQGPNQPQHF.

This clonotype has more than one count but fewer than ten. The CDR3 region is CASSIQDGKLHF. The CDR3, as DNA: TGTGCCAGTAGTATCCAGGATGGGAAGCTCCACTTT. The chain employs TRBV19 and TRBJ1-6, with D unresolved. Trimming shortened V by 3 bases and J by 16 bases, and 13 bases separated the two germline ends. The CDR3 has 12 residues. Germline CDR1 and CDR2: LNHDA and SQIVND (reference sequence).

The J gene is TRBJ2-5, the V gene TRBV12-3 or TRBV12-4, with 12 positions matching TRBD2. The CDR3 runs 16 residues. V lost 6 bases to trimming and J lost 2 bases; unmatched junction nucleotides: 7. CDR3 region: CASSPTSGSGQETQYF. The CDR3 DNA reads TGTGCCAGCAGCCCGACTAGCGGGAGTGGTCAAGAGACCCAGTACTTC.

The CDR3 DNA reads TGTGCCACGAGCGGGGGGCTAGGCGAACAGCCCCAGCATTTT. As protein: CATSGGLGEQPQHF. The chain combines TRBV2 with TRBJ1-5, with TRBD1 as a possible D gene (6 bases). The germline V gene has CDR1 SNHLY and CDR2 FYNNEI. V was trimmed by 10 bases and J by 7 bases, leaving 20 bases between them. The CDR3 totals 14 residues. The full variable domain, in which reference TRBV2 and TRBJ1-5 provide the parts outside the CDR3, is EPEVTQTPSHQVTQMGQEVILRCVPISNHLYFYWYRQILGQKVEFLVSFYNNEISEKSEIFDDQFSVERPDGSNFTLKIRSTKLEDSAMYFCATSGGLGEQPQHFGDGTRLSIL.